The 21 T cell receptor beta chains given below trace back to one sample, sequenced in a study of cytomegalovirus exposure and HLA in healthy donors. PCR was performed using 60 Vbeta and 13 Jbeta primers. TCRdb keeps only in-frame clones here, not all; method: immunoSEQ multiplex PCR. This sample has under 150,000 clones, with 75% to 85% found just once. Material for sequencing was PBMCs. These receptors all stem from a man aged 45-65 years in good health and CMV-seronegative.

This chain uses TRBV10-3 with TRBJ2-7, with TRBD1 matching 9 bases. The CDR3 loop spans 15 amino acids. The germline V gene encodes CDR1 ENHRY and CDR2 SYGVKD. V shed 3 bases, J shed 3 bases, and the junction held 6 bases outside the gene matches. CDR3 loop: CAISEPGQGFYEQYF. CDR3 bases: TGTGCCATCAGTGAACCGGGACAGGGCTTCTACGAGCAGTACTTC.

The chain employs TRBV6-1 and TRBJ1-6, with a weak D call TRBD1 (6 bases). CDR3 length equals 18 residues. Germline V lookup: CDR1 MNHNS, CDR2 SASEGT. Trimming pared 4 bases from V and 0 bases from J, leaving 16 bases between. The chain's CDR3 is CASSGITGMSSYNSPLHF. Written as DNA, the CDR3 is TGTGCCAGCAGTGGAATAACAGGGATGAGCTCCTATAATTCACCCCTCCACTTT.

The rearrangement links TRBV19 to TRBJ2-7, with 7 bases that match TRBD1. V was clipped by 1 base and J by 3 bases; unmatched bases: 6. Germline values: CDR1 LNHDA, CDR2 SQIVND (reference sequence). The CDR3 loop spans 15 amino acids. CDR3 residues: CASSIGRGFSYEQYF. The DNA for the CDR3 is TGTGCCAGTAGTATAGGCAGGGGGTTCAGCTACGAGCAGTACTTC.

The chain joins TRBV5-1 to TRBJ1-3; D is ambiguous. The length of the CDR3 is 12 residues. Trimming cost V 3 bases and J 4 bases, with 5 bases left between them. The germline V gene has CDR1 SGHRS and CDR2 YFSETQ. CDR3 DNA sequence: TGCGCCAGCAGCTCCGAGGGAAACACCATATATTTT. It specifies CASSSEGNTIYF.

In its sample, this clone was seen a few times. In nucleotides, the CDR3 is TGTGCCAGCAGTTCCGGGTCAGCAAATCAGCCCCAGCATTTT. Residues: CASSSGSANQPQHF. The V and J genes are TRBV6-5 and TRBJ1-5; no definite D call. This CDR3 is 14 amino acids long. Germline CDR1 and CDR2: MNHEY and SVGAGI. Trimming removed 4 bases at V and 4 bases at J, with 11 bases between.

V gene TRBV19 combines with J gene TRBJ1-1; 9 nucleotides agree with TRBD1. The V and J ends lost 7 bases and 4 bases, in that order; junction bases with no gene match: 13. Germline V gene sequence: CDR1 LNHDA, CDR2 SQIVND (reference sequence). CDR3 length: 16 amino acids. The CDR3 reads CASNLGGTGRGTEAFF. The CDR3 nucleotides read TGTGCCAGTAACCTCGGGGGGACAGGGAGGGGCACTGAAGCTTTCTTT.

The gene calls are TRBV28 and TRBJ1-2; D remains unclear. CDR3 length: 14 residues. The V gene lost 3 bases and the J gene lost 1 base, with 9 bases spanning the gap. CDR1 and CDR2 from the germline V gene are MDHEN and SYDVKM. CDR3: CASSFGRGNYGYTF. As DNA, the CDR3 is TGTGCCAGCAGTTTCGGCAGAGGTAACTATGGCTACACCTTC.

V gene TRBV4-3 combines with J gene TRBJ1-2; tentatively, D is TRBD1 (6 bases). Trimming left V 3 bases short and J 5 bases short, with 13 bases between. This CDR3 is built from 14 residues. Germline CDR1 and CDR2: LGHNA and YSLEER. The CDR3 spells CASSQDTTGYGYTF. The CDR3 DNA sequence: TGCGCCAGCAGCCAGGACACTACAGGGTATGGCTACACCTTC.

V gene TRBV27 combines with J gene TRBJ2-7; D call uncertain. In germline, CDR1 is MNHEY, CDR2 SMNVEV (reference sequence). Deletions cut 6 bases from V and 2 bases from J, with 8 bases between. This CDR3 spans 12 amino acids. CDR3 DNA sequence: TGTGCCAGCAGCCTTTTTCCCTACGAGCAGTACTTC. Encoded protein: CASSLFPYEQYF.

The rearrangement joins TRBV7-8 to TRBJ2-7; D perhaps matches TRBD2 (5 bases). This CDR3 has 15 residues. Deletions cut 3 bases from V and 2 bases from J, with 14 bases between. Looked up from germline, CDR1 is SGHVS and CDR2 is FQNEAQ. CDR3 loop: CASSLARGNTYEQYF. CDR3 bases: TGTGCCAGCAGCTTGGCCAGAGGGAATACCTACGAGCAGTACTTC. The entire variable domain, with the rest obtained from reference TRBV7-8 and TRBJ2-7, is as follows: GAGVSQSPRYKVAKRGQDVALRCDPISGHVSLFWYQQALGQGPEFLTYFQNEAQLDKSGLPSDRFFAERPEGSVSTLKIQRTQQEDSAVYLCASSLARGNTYEQYFGPGTRLTVT.

The rearrangement joins TRBV6-1 to TRBJ2-7, with 10 bases lining up with TRBD1. CDR3 length equals 14 residues. V was clipped by 6 bases and J by 0 bases; unmatched bases: 2. The germline V gene encodes CDR1 MNHNS and CDR2 SASEGT. The CDR3 nucleotides read TGTGCCAGCAGGGGGACAGGGGCCTCCTACGAGCAGTACTTC. Its translation: CASRGTGASYEQYF.

This clone was observed a single time. The chain's CDR3 is CASSFITGGSSREAFF. In DNA, the CDR3 is TGTGCCAGCAGTTTCATTACAGGGGGCTCTTCCCGTGAAGCTTTCTTT. The chain combines TRBV27 with TRBJ1-1; 9 bases match TRBD1. The germline V gene encodes CDR1 MNHEY and CDR2 SMNVEV (reference sequence). V lost 3 bases to trimming and J lost 7 bases; unmatched junction nucleotides: 12. The CDR3 runs to 16 residues.

This chain uses TRBV7-8 with TRBJ2-7; no reliable D call. The CDR3 consists of 15 residues. Trimming cost V 3 bases and J 2 bases, with 14 bases left between them. In germline, CDR1 is SGHVS, CDR2 FQNEAQ. The CDR3 reads CASSLRSGLAYEQYF. CDR3 DNA: TGTGCCAGCAGCTTGCGATCCGGTTTAGCCTACGAGCAGTACTTC.

V usage is TRBV7-9 and J usage is TRBJ2-7; 14 nucleotides agree with TRBD2. CDR3 size: 19 residues. CDR1 and CDR2 (germline): SEHNR, FQNEAQ (reference sequence). V gave up 2 bases and J gave up 5 bases; unmatched junction bases: 14. The CDR3 sequence is CASSLPTSGGGLVGHEQYF. The CDR3 coding sequence is TGTGCCAGCAGCTTACCGACTAGCGGGGGGGGCCTCGTAGGGCACGAGCAGTACTTC.

The rearrangement uses TRBV6-1 and TRBJ2-5, with 10 bases lining up with TRBD2. After removal of 5 bases from V and 1 base from J, the junction contained 1 base not matched to a gene. This CDR3 spans 14 amino acids. Germline loops: CDR1 MNHNS, CDR2 SASEGT. The CDR3 is CASSRLAGQETQYF. DNA of the CDR3: TGTGCCAGCAGTAGACTAGCGGGCCAAGAGACCCAGTACTTC.

The J gene is TRBJ1-1, the V gene TRBV19, with a possible D match to TRBD1 (6 bases). Germline assignment: CDR1 LNHDA and CDR2 SQIVND (reference sequence). The CDR3 consists of 17 residues. Trimming shortened V by 3 bases and J by 0 bases, and 17 bases separated the two germline ends. The CDR3 loop reads CASSISSSDSLNTEAFF. DNA for the CDR3: TGTGCCAGTAGTATCTCCTCCTCGGACAGTTTGAACACTGAAGCTTTCTTT.

The J gene is TRBJ2-1, the V gene TRBV18; 9 positions agree with TRBD2. V dropped 5 bases and J dropped 4; count of bases not matched to a gene: 3. CDR3 size: 14 residues. Germline CDR1 is KGHSH and CDR2 is LQKENI. The DNA for the CDR3 is TGTGCCAGCTCATTAGCGGGGGAGTACAATGAGCAGTTCTTC. Residues: CASSLAGEYNEQFF.

J is TRBJ2-1 and V is TRBV5-1, with 7 bases aligning to TRBD2. Germline loops: CDR1 SGHRS, CDR2 YFSETQ. V was pared by 0 bases and J by 4 bases, with 4 bases of the junction left unmatched. The CDR3 length is 15 residues. The CDR3 spells CASSLALASYNEQFF. The CDR3, as DNA: TGCGCCAGCAGCTTGGCACTAGCGTCTTACAATGAGCAGTTCTTC. The full variable domain, rest sourced from reference TRBV5-1 and TRBJ2-1, is KAGVTQTPRYLIKTRGQQVTLSCSPISGHRSVSWYQQTPGQGLQFLFEYFSETQRNKGNFPGRFSGRQFSNSRSEMNVSTLELGDSALYLCASSLALASYNEQFFGPGTRLTVL.

V gene TRBV30 combines with J gene TRBJ2-7; D is undetermined. The CDR3 has 14 amino acids. V lost 5 bases and J lost 6, with 20 bases in between. The germline V gene has CDR1 GTSNPN and CDR2 SVGIG (reference sequence). CDR3 residues: CAWWKPDNMGEQYF. The CDR3 DNA reads TGTGCCTGGTGGAAACCTGACAATATGGGCGAGCAGTACTTC.

The chain has TRBV5-4 and TRBJ1-1; 8 bases agree with TRBD1. V lost 7 bases, J lost 2 bases, and 7 bases stayed unmatched. This CDR3 contains 14 residues. Germline V gene sequence: CDR1 SGHNT, CDR2 YYREEE (reference sequence). CDR3: CASSRTGINTEAFF. CDR3 DNA: TGTGCCAGCTCCCGGACAGGGATTAACACTGAAGCTTTCTTT.

For the CDR3, the DNA is TGTGCCTGGAAGAGACAGGGGGCGTACGAGCAGTACTTC. This sequence encodes CAWKRQGAYEQYF. The chain uses TRBV30 and TRBJ2-7; 10 bases align to TRBD1. Per germline, CDR1 GTSNPN and CDR2 SVGIG (reference sequence). V lost 4 bases to trimming and J lost 4 bases; unmatched junction nucleotides: 4. The CDR3 sequence is 13 residues long.